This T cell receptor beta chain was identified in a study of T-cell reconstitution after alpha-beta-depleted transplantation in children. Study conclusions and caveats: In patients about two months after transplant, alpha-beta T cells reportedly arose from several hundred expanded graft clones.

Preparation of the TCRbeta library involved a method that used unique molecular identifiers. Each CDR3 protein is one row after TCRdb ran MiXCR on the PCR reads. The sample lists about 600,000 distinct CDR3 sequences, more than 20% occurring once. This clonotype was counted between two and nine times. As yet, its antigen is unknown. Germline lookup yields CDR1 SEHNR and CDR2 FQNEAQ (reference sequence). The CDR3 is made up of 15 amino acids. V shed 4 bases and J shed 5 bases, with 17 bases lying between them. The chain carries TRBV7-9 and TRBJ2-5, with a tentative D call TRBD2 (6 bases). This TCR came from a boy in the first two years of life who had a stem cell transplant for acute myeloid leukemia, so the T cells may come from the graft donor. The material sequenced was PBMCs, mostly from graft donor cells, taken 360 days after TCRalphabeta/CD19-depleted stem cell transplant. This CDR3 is CASSYMEGFTETQYF. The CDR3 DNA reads TGTGCCAGCAGCTACATGGAGGGGTTCACCGAGACCCAGTACTTC.